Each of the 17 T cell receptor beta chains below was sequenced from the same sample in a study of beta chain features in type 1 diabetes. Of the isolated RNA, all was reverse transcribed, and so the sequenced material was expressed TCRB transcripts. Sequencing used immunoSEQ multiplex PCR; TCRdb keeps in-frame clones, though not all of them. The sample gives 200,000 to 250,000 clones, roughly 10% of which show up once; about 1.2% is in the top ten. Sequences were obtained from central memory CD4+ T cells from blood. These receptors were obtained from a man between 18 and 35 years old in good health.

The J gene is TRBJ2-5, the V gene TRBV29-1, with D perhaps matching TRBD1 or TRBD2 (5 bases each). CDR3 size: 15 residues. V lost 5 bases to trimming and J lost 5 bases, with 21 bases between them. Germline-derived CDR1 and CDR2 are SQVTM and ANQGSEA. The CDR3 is CSVFSRGEKEETQYF. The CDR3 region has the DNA TGCAGCGTTTTTTCCCGAGGGGAGAAGGAGGAGACCCAGTACTTC.

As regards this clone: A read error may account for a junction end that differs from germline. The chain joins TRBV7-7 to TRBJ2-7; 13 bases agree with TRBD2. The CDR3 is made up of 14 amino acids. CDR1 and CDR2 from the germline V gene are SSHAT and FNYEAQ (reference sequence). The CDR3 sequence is CASSPGLAGNEQYF. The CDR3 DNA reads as TGTGCTAGCAGCCCGGGACTAGCGGGGAACGAGCAGTACTTC.

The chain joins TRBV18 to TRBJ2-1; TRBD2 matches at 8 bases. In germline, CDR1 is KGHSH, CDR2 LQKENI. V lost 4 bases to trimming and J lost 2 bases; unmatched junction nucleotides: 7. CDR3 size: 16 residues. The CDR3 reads CASSRPAGATYNEQFF. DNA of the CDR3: TGTGCCAGCTCACGCCCAGCGGGAGCGACCTACAATGAGCAGTTCTTC.

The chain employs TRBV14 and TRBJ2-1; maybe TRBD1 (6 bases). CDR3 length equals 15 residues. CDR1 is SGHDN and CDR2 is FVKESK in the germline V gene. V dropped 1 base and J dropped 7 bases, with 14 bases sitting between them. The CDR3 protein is CASSQVGARGNEQFF. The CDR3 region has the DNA TGTGCCAGCAGCCAAGTAGGAGCCAGGGGTAATGAGCAGTTCTTC.

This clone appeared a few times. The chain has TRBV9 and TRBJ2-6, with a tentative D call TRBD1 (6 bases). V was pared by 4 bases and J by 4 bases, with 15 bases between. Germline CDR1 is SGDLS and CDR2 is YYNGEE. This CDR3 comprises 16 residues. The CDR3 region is CASSPHTGTGANVLTF. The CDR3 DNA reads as TGTGCCAGCAGCCCACACACAGGGACCGGGGCCAACGTCCTGACTTTC.

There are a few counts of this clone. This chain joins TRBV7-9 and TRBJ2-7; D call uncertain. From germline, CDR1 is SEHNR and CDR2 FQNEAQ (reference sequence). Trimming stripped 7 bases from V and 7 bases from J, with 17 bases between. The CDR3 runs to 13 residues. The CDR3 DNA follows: TGTGCCAGCACCATACTCGGTGTTGCGGAGCAGTACTTC. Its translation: CASTILGVAEQYF. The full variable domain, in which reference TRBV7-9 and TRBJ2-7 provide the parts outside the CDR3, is DTGVSQNPRHKITKRGQNVTFRCDPISEHNRLYWYRQTLGQGPEFLTYFQNEAQLEKSRLLSDRFSAERPKGSFSTLEIQRTEQGDSAMYLCASTILGVAEQYFGPGTRLTVT.

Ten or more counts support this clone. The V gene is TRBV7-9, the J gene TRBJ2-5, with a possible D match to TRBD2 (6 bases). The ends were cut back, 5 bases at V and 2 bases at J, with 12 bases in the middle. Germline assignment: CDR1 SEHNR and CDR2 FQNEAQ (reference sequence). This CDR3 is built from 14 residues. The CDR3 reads CASSRRDLQETQYF. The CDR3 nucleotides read TGTGCCAGCAGCCGACGGGACTTGCAAGAGACCCAGTACTTC.

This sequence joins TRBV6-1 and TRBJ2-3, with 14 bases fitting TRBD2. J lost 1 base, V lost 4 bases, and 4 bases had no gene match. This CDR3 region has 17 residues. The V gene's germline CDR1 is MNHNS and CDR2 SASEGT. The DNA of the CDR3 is TGTGCCAGCAGTGTGACTAGCGGGAGGGGCGGCACAGATACGCAGTATTTT. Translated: CASSVTSGRGGTDTQYF.

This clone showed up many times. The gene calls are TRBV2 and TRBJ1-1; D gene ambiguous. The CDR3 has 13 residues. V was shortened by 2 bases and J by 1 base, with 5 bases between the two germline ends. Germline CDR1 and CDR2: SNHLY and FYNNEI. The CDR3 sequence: CASSELTNTEAFF. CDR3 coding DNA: TGTGCCAGCAGTGAACTGACGAACACTGAAGCTTTCTTT.

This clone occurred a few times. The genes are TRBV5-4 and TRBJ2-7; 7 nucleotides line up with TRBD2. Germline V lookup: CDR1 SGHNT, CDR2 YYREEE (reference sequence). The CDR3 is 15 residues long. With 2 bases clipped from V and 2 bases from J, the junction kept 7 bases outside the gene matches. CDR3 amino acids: CASSLFSSGAYEQYF. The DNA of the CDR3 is TGTGCCAGCAGCTTATTTTCTAGCGGTGCCTACGAGCAGTACTTC.

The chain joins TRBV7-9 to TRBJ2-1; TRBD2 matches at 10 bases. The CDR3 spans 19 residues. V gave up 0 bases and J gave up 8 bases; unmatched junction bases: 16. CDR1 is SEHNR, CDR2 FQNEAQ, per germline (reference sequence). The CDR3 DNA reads TGTGCCAGCAGCTTAGCGAAGCTAGCGGGAGTAGGGATCATGGATGAGCAGTTCTTC. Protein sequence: CASSLAKLAGVGIMDEQFF.

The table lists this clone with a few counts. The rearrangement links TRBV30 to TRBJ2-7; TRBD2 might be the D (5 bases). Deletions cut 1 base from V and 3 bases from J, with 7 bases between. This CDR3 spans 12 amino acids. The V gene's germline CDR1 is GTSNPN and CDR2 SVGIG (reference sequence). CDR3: CAWSGGFYEQYF. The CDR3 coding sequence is TGTGCCTGGAGTGGCGGGTTCTACGAGCAGTACTTC.

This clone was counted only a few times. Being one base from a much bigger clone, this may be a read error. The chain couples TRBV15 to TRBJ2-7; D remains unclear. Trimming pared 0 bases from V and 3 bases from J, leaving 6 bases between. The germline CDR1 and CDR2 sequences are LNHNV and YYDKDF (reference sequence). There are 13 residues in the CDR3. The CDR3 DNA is TGTGCCACCAGCAGAGATGGCAGCTACGAGCAGTACTTC. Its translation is CATSRDGSYEQYF.

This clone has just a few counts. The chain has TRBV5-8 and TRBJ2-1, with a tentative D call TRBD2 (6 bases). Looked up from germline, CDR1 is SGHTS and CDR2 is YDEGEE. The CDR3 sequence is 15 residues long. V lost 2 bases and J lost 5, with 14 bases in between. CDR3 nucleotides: TGTGCCAGCAGCTTCCGGGACTTGACTGACAATGAGCAGTTCTTC. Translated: CASSFRDLTDNEQFF.

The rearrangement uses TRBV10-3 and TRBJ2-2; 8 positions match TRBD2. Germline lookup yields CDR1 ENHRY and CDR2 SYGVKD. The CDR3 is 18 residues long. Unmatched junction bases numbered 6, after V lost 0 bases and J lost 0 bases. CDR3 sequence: CAISESGAGGTNTGELFF. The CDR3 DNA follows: TGTGCCATCAGTGAGTCTGGTGCGGGAGGCACGAACACCGGGGAGCTGTTTTTT.

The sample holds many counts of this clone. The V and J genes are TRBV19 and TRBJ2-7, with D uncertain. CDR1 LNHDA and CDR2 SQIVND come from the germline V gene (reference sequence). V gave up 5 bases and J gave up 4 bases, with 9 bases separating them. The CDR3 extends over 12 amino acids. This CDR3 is CASSPRLYEQYF. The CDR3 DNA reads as TGTGCCAGTAGTCCACGGCTTTACGAGCAGTACTTC.

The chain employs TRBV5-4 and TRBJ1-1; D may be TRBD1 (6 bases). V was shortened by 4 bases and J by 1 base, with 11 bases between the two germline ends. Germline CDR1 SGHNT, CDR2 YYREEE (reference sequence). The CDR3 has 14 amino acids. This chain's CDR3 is CASSALQGNTEAFF. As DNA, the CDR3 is TGTGCCAGCAGCGCCTTACAGGGGAACACTGAAGCTTTCTTT.